Listed below are T cell receptor beta chains from one sample, sequenced in a study of cytomegalovirus exposure and HLA in healthy donors. Measured with immunoSEQ multiplex PCR; TCRdb has only the in-frame clones, and not every one. The data show 150,000 to 200,000 clones, roughly 77% seen once. What was sequenced was PBMCs. The source is a man aged 25-45 years in good health and CMV-seropositive. The CDR3 runs from the conserved cysteine through the conserved F or W. The D gene is left open where the match is weak. A clone size is listed for some rows: how often the clone was seen (once, few, many), or a class if it is expanded.

NA,TRBV4-1,TRBJ2-5,NA,TGCGCCAGCAGCCAGCTCTGGGGGCCCCAAGAGACCCAGTACTTC,CASSQLWGPQETQYF
NA,TRBV5-1,TRBJ1-2,NA,TGCGCCAGCAGCTCGGACAGAGCTACTAACTATGGCTACACCTTC,CASSSDRATNYGYTF
NA,TRBV27,TRBJ2-3,NA,TGTGCCAGCAGTTTATTTCGGCCCCGGGGGACAGATACGCAGTATTTT,CASSLFRPRGTDTQYF
TRBD1,TRBV4-3,TRBJ2-7,NA,TGCGCCAGCAGCCAAGATGCGGTAGACAGGGGGGGATACGAGCAGTACTTC,CASSQDAVDRGGYEQYF
NA,TRBV7-3,TRBJ2-7,NA,TGTGCCAGCAGCTTAGGGATTCGGGGGAGCTACGAGCAGTACTTC,CASSLGIRGSYEQYF
NA,TRBV5-4,TRBJ1-5,few,TGTGCCAGCAGCCAATGGGGAGACAATCAGCCCCAGCATTTT,CASSQWGDNQPQHF
NA,TRBV11-2,TRBJ1-4,NA,TGTGCCAGCAGCTCGCTCACCGGTCCGCAAAATGAAAAACTGTTTTTT,CASSSLTGPQNEKLFF
TRBD1,TRBV28,TRBJ2-7,NA,TGTGCCAGCAGCTTTTCAGGACAGGGAATATACGAGCAGTACTTC,CASSFSGQGIYEQYF
NA,TRBV7-2,TRBJ2-7,NA,TGTGCCAGCAGCTCGGGACTGCGAGAGAAGCAGTACTTC,CASSSGLREKQYF
NA,TRBV5-1,TRBJ2-2,few,TGCGCCAGCAGCTTGTGGAGGCCGGGCACCGGGGAGCTGTTTTTT,CASSLWRPGTGELFF
NA,TRBV27,TRBJ2-7,NA,TGTGCCAGCAGTTTAAGGGGGGGGAACTACGAGCAGTACTTC,CASSLRGGNYEQYF
NA,TRBV7-3,TRBJ2-2,NA,TGTGCCAGCAGCTTAACGGGCGCGAACACCGGGGAGCTGTTTTTT,CASSLTGANTGELFF
NA,TRBV27,TRBJ2-1,NA,TGTGCCAGCAGTTTCTCACCGAGGGGGAGCAATGAGCAGTTCTTC,CASSFSPRGSNEQFF
TRBD2,TRBV9,TRBJ2-2,NA,TGTGCCAGCAGCGCCGGGACTAGCGGGGGTACCGGGGAGCTGTTTTTT,CASSAGTSGGTGELFF
NA,TRBV30,TRBJ1-2,NA,TGTGCCTGGAGAGCTCGAGGCTACACCTTC,CAWRARGYTF
TRBD1,TRBV9,TRBJ1-6,NA,TGTGCCAGCAGCACCGGGACAGGGAATGGTTCACCCCTCCACTTT,CASSTGTGNGSPLHF
NA,TRBV4-3,TRBJ2-7,NA,TGCGCCAGCAGCCGTAAACAGGGGGGGTCCTACGAGCAGTACTTC,CASSRKQGGSYEQYF
NA,TRBV2,TRBJ2-5,NA,TGTGCCAGCAGGGCAGATCAAGAGACCCAGTACTTC,CASRADQETQYF
TRBD1,TRBV5-1,TRBJ2-5,NA,TGCGCCAGCAGATCGGGACAGGGGGGCGAGACCCAGTACTTC,CASRSGQGGETQYF
TRBD2,TRBV29-1,TRBJ2-7,NA,TGCAGCGTTGAGGCCGGACTAGCGGGGGCCCAAGGGCAGTACTTC,CSVEAGLAGAQGQYF
TRBD1,TRBV25-1,TRBJ2-1,NA,TGTGCCAGCAGTTCCCGGGACAGTTCGTACAATGAGCAGTTCTTC,CASSSRDSSYNEQFF
NA,TRBV5-1,TRBJ1-5,few,TGCGCCAGCAGCCCGGCTGGAGCTAGCAATCAGCCCCAGCATTTT,CASSPAGASNQPQHF
TRBD1,TRBV7-9,TRBJ2-1,NA,TGTGCCAGCAGCTCCGGGACAGGGGTTCGGAATGAGCAGTTCTTC,CASSSGTGVRNEQFF
NA,TRBV5-1,TRBJ2-7,few,TGCGCCAGCAGCTTGGGGGCGGCTAGCGCCGAGCAGTACTTC,CASSLGAASAEQYF
NA,TRBV9,TRBJ2-2,NA,TGTGCCACCCGTCGCCAGGAGAACACCGGGGAGCTGTTTTTT,CATRRQENTGELFF
NA,TRBV6-5,TRBJ1-5,NA,TGTGCCAGCAGCCCGGGACAATATAGCAATCAGCCCCAGCATTTT,CASSPGQYSNQPQHF
NA,TRBV30,TRBJ2-1,NA,TGTGCCTGGAAGGAGAGCTCCTACAATGAGCAGTTCTTC,CAWKESSYNEQFF
TRBD1,TRBV9,TRBJ1-1,NA,TGTGCCAGCAGCGCGAGCGGACAGGGTGCCACTGAAGCTTTCTTT,CASSASGQGATEAFF